The rows below give T cell receptor beta chains drawn from one sample of a study of blood T cell repertoires in COVID-19. Produced via immunoSEQ multiplex PCR; TCRdb's table is partial and in-frame only. This sample has some 48,000 clones; more than 70% occur once, and the top ten carry around 30%. Sequenced: peripheral blood. These receptors originate from a woman aged 80 or over with acute or convalescent COVID-19. Each CDR3 is given with its conserved first and last residue. A D gene is named only where the DNA matches it firmly. For some rows the clone size is stated as once, few or many, or as a class when expanded; others skip it.

CDR3 protein | CDR3 DNA | J gene | D gene | clone size | V gene
CASSLGQGNYEQYF | TGTGCCAGCAGCTTAGGACAGGGTAACTACGAGCAGTACTTC | TRBJ2-7 | TRBD1 | - | TRBV5-5
CASSDGASGGYNEQFF | TGTGCCAGCAGTGACGGTGCTAGCGGGGGCTACAATGAGCAGTTCTTC | TRBJ2-1 | TRBD2 | - | TRBV6-4
CASSEEGFYGYTF | TGTGCCAGCAGTGAAGAGGGGTTCTATGGCTACACCTTC | TRBJ1-2 | - | - | TRBV6-1
CASSLVAARRETQYF | TGCGCCAGCAGCTTGGTAGCGGCCCGAAGGGAGACCCAGTACTTC | TRBJ2-5 | - | - | TRBV5-1
CASSHRWDSYGYTF | TGTGCCAGCAGCCACCGGTGGGACAGCTATGGCTACACCTTC | TRBJ1-2 | TRBD1 | - | TRBV3-1/TRBV3-2
CASSVSGQNTEAFF | TGTGCCAGCTCAGTGTCAGGGCAGAACACTGAAGCTTTCTTT | TRBJ1-1 | - | few | TRBV18
CASSLSGDHEQFF | TGCGCCAGCAGCTTGTCAGGGGATCATGAGCAGTTCTTC | TRBJ2-1 | - | - | TRBV5-1
CASSYNRGSYNEQFF | TGTGCCAGCAGCTATAACAGGGGCTCCTACAATGAGCAGTTCTTC | TRBJ2-1 | TRBD1 | - | TRBV11-2
CASSSLLDIEQFF | TGTGCCAGCAGCTCCCTACTCGATATTGAGCAGTTCTTC | TRBJ2-1 | - | - | TRBV11-2
CASSHRGQGDETQYF | TGCGCCAGCAGCCACCGGGGACAGGGAGATGAGACCCAGTACTTC | TRBJ2-5 | TRBD1 | - | TRBV4-1
CASIRRGHNNQPQHF | TGTGCCAGCATCCGAAGGGGGCACAACAATCAGCCCCAGCATTTT | TRBJ1-5 | TRBD1 | - | TRBV19
CASNTGTEPYEQYF | TGTGCCAGCAATACCGGGACAGAGCCTTACGAGCAGTACTTC | TRBJ2-7 | TRBD1 | - | TRBV27
CASSPGGPYNEQFF | TGCGCCAGCTCCCCAGGGGGCCCTTACAATGAGCAGTTCTTC | TRBJ2-1 | TRBD1 | - | TRBV5-1
CASSTGQGNNYGYTF | TGTGCCAGTAGTACTGGACAGGGGAATAACTATGGCTACACCTTC | TRBJ1-2 | TRBD1 | - | TRBV19
CASSLGGGWAEKLFF | TGCGCCAGCAGCCTGGGAGGGGGCTGGGCGGAAAAACTGTTTTTT | TRBJ1-4 | TRBD1 | - | TRBV5-1
CASGLPPGTGQHSNQPQHF | TGTGCTAGTGGTTTGCCCCCGGGGACAGGACAACATAGCAATCAGCCCCAGCATTTT | TRBJ1-5 | TRBD1 | - | TRBV12-5
CASSVDSNYGYTF | TGTGCCAGCAGCGTCGACAGTAACTATGGCTACACCTTC | TRBJ1-2 | - | - | TRBV9
CATSGTSEPDTQYF | TGTGCCACCAGCGGGACTAGCGAACCGGATACGCAGTATTTT | TRBJ2-3 | TRBD2 | once | TRBV24-1
CATSRGAGEAFF | TGTGCCACCAGCAGAGGGGCAGGTGAAGCTTTCTTT | TRBJ1-1 | - | few | TRBV15
CASSAQGRNTEAFF | TGTGCCAGCAGCGCACAGGGGAGGAACACTGAAGCTTTCTTT | TRBJ1-1 | TRBD1 | few | TRBV2
CASSIRTGTDQPQHF | TGTGCCAGTAGTATACGGACAGGGACGGATCAGCCCCAGCATTTT | TRBJ1-5 | TRBD1 | - | TRBV19
CASSRVGSPLHF | TGTGCCAGCAGCCGGGTCGGATCACCCCTCCACTTT | TRBJ1-6 | - | - | TRBV9
CASSQLFQGYYGYTF | TGCGCCAGCAGCCAACTTTTCCAGGGGTACTATGGCTACACCTTC | TRBJ1-2 | - | - | TRBV4-1